Shown below are 7 T cell receptor beta chains from a single sample sequenced in a study of blood T cells in healthy people across ages. The second PCR ran about 6 to 12 cycles with a sample-barcoded 5' primer and J-beta primers. Each CDR3 protein gets one entry after TCRdb re-called the 5' RACE reads with MiXCR. The repertoire holds around 1,700,000 distinct CDR3 sequences, roughly 28% seen once, with about 8% in the top ten. The sequencing sample was made of blood. These receptor sequences come from a young woman in good health.

In its sample, this clonotype was seen a few times. The rearrangement links TRBV13 to TRBJ2-7; TRBD1 matches at 9 bases. CDR1 is PRHDT, CDR2 FYEKMQ, per germline (reference sequence). This CDR3 is 14 amino acids long. J was trimmed by 2 bases and V by 5 bases; bases with no gene match: 4. CDR3 coding DNA: TGTGCCAGCAGCGGGGACAGGGTCCCCTACGAGCAGTACTTC. The encoded protein is CASSGDRVPYEQYF.

The chain has TRBV7-2 and TRBJ1-4; 8 nucleotides match TRBD1. The CDR3 sequence is 15 residues long. CDR1 and CDR2 (germline): SGHTA, FQGNSA. The junction had 7 bases not matched to a gene; V was cut back by 2 bases and J by 8 bases. The CDR3 loop is CASSLLTGVGEKLFF. CDR3 nucleotide sequence: TGTGCCAGCAGCTTACTGACAGGGGTTGGGGAAAAACTGTTTTTT.

The J gene is TRBJ2-7, the V gene TRBV20-1, with 9 positions matching TRBD2. The CDR3 is 14 residues long. Trimming removed 8 bases from V and 5 bases from J; junction bases left unmatched: 13. Germline-derived CDR1 and CDR2 are DFQATT and SNEGSKA (reference sequence). The CDR3 DNA reads as TGCAGTTCTAAACTAGCGGGTAGATGTGACGAGCAGTACTTC. Encoded protein: CSSKLAGRCDEQYF.

In this sample, this clonotype turned up many times. The chain has TRBV18 and TRBJ1-5, with D uncertain. Germline V gene lookup returns CDR1 KGHSH and CDR2 LQKENI. V shed 7 bases and J shed 8 bases, with 18 bases lying between them. This CDR3 spans 14 amino acids. In nucleotides, the CDR3 is TGTGCCAGCTTCGATTCGGGTGAGGGTAAGCCCCAGCATTTT. Amino acid sequence: CASFDSGEGKPQHF.

This clonotype has just a few counts. The chain couples TRBV20-1 to TRBJ2-1; tentative D call: TRBD2 (5 bases). The CDR3 length is 15 residues. The V and J ends lost 0 bases and 6 bases respectively, with 15 bases between them. From germline, CDR1 is DFQATT and CDR2 SNEGSKA (reference sequence). The CDR3 region is CSARDIGRTLNEQFF. The CDR3 DNA follows: TGCAGTGCTAGAGATATAGGGAGAACGCTCAATGAGCAGTTCTTC.

This chain connects TRBV5-1 to TRBJ1-2; D is ambiguous. The ends were cut back, 0 bases at V and 7 bases at J, with 10 bases in the middle. The CDR3 runs to 13 residues. Germline CDR1 is SGHRS and CDR2 is YFSETQ. CDR3 sequence: CASSLESLSGYTF. Here the CDR3 DNA reads TGCGCCAGCAGCTTGGAGTCCCTAAGTGGCTACACCTTC.

This chain joins TRBV9 and TRBJ2-7; no clear D. The CDR3 runs 14 residues. Germline V CDR1 and CDR2: SGDLS, YYNGEE. The V and J ends lost 0 bases and 3 bases respectively, with 10 bases between them. The CDR3 is CASSVDYGDYEQYF. CDR3 coding DNA: TGTGCCAGCAGCGTAGATTATGGAGACTACGAGCAGTACTTC.